One and the same sample provided the 25 T cell receptor beta chains below, sequenced in a study of blood T cell repertoires in COVID-19 (TCRdb year 2020). The library was prepared using the immunoSEQ multiplex PCR assay. The table comes from immuneACCESS by way of TCRdb, which keeps in-frame sequences with V and J called. Part of the clones is missing from these tables; in studies checked, under half for an unresolved V gene and the rest for unknown reasons. In all, the sample holds 62,000 or so clones, and around 91% of those were seen once. The ten most abundant clones make up under 3% of the sample. Sequenced input: peripheral blood. The receptors come from a man between 50 and 59 years old with acute or convalescent COVID-19.

The chain employs TRBV7-2 and TRBJ2-1; TRBD2 agrees at 12 bases. There are 16 residues in the CDR3. Germline assignment: CDR1 SGHTA and CDR2 FQGNSA. V was clipped by 4 bases and J by 4 bases; unmatched bases: 5. The CDR3 nucleotides read TGTGCCAGCAGCTCGCTGACTAGCGGGAGATACAATGAGCAGTTCTTC. Translating gives CASSSLTSGRYNEQFF.

This clone was seen just once. The chain carries TRBV28 and TRBJ1-5; D remains ambiguous. Looked up from germline, CDR1 is MDHEN and CDR2 is SYDVKM. Trimming took 2 bases from V and 3 from J, leaving 11 bases between them. There are 15 residues in the CDR3. The CDR3: CASSLPRNINQPQHF. The CDR3 bases are TGTGCCAGCAGTTTACCCAGAAATATCAATCAGCCCCAGCATTTT.

The genes are TRBV24-1 and TRBJ2-1; D is unresolved. CDR3 size: 15 residues. V gave up 3 bases and J gave up 6 bases, with 14 bases separating them. CDR1 and CDR2 from the germline V gene are KGHDR and SFDVKD. Here the CDR3 DNA reads TGTGCCACCAGTGATCTAGGCCTTGGTGTCAATGAGCAGTTCTTC. Residues: CATSDLGLGVNEQFF.

This chain uses TRBV9 with TRBJ1-6; 7 bases map to TRBD1. V lost 1 base to trimming and J lost 8 bases; unmatched junction nucleotides: 6. This CDR3 is 15 amino acids long. Germline loops: CDR1 SGDLS, CDR2 YYNGEE. The CDR3 here is CASSVSRTGDSPLHF. Written as DNA, the CDR3 is TGTGCCAGCAGCGTATCCAGGACAGGAGATTCACCCCTCCACTTT.

V usage is TRBV6-2 or TRBV6-3 and J usage is TRBJ1-1; TRBD1 might be the D (5 bases). CDR1 is MNHEY, CDR2 SVGEGT, per germline. V lost 0 bases, J lost 5 bases, and 7 bases lay in between. CDR3 length: 13 residues. CDR3 bases: TGTGCCAGCAGTTACTCCGGGGGGACTGAAGCTTTCTTT. Its protein product is CASSYSGGTEAFF.

The chain couples TRBV12-3 or TRBV12-4 to TRBJ1-1; a weak D match, TRBD1 (5 bases). The germline V and J ends were trimmed by 4 bases and 4 bases, with 10 bases remaining between them. The CDR3 runs 13 residues. CDR3 protein: CASSYSGSTEAFF. The CDR3 DNA reads as TGTGCCAGCAGTTATTCAGGGTCCACTGAAGCTTTCTTT.

This rearrangement joins TRBV7-9 to TRBJ2-2; D not resolved. V lost 4 bases, J lost 7 bases, and 7 bases lay in between. There are 12 residues in the CDR3. Germline CDR1 SEHNR, CDR2 FQNEAQ (reference sequence). The CDR3 sequence: CASSSDFGELFF. The CDR3, as DNA: TGTGCCAGCAGCTCCGACTTCGGGGAGCTGTTTTTT.

The gene calls are TRBV19 and TRBJ2-1; the match to TRBD1 covers 9 bases. The trim removed 3 bases at V and 5 bases at J, leaving 2 bases unmatched. Germline V CDR1 and CDR2: LNHDA, SQIVND (reference sequence). The CDR3 is 14 residues long. The CDR3 nucleotides read TGTGCCAGTAGTATCGGGACAGGGAACAATGAGCAGTTCTTC. Amino acid sequence: CASSIGTGNNEQFF. The whole variable domain, remainder taken from reference TRBV19 and TRBJ2-1, is DGGITQSPKYLFRKEGQNVTLSCEQNLNHDAMYWYRQDPGQGLRLIYYSQIVNDFQKGDIAEGYSVSREKKESFPLTVTSAQKNPTAFYLCASSIGTGNNEQFFGPGTRLTVL.

The chain is built from TRBV7-2 and TRBJ1-1; 7 nucleotides match TRBD1. The ends lost 3 bases at V and 5 bases at J; junction bases unmatched: 6. Germline CDR1 and CDR2: SGHTA and FQGNSA. CDR3 length equals 14 residues. CDR3 protein: CASSFSGGVTEAFF. The CDR3 coding sequence is TGTGCCAGCAGCTTTTCAGGGGGAGTTACTGAAGCTTTCTTT.

The chain has TRBV3-1 (or the pseudogene TRBV3-2) and TRBJ1-3; D uncertain. The length of the CDR3 is 13 residues. Per germline, CDR1 LGHDT and CDR2 YNNKEL (reference sequence). The V gene lost 1 base and the J gene lost 4 bases, with 5 bases spanning the gap. CDR3 bases: TGTGCCAGCAGCCAAGCGGGGGGAAACACCATATATTTT. Translation gives CASSQAGGNTIYF.

This rearrangement joins TRBV19 to TRBJ1-5; D possibly corresponds to TRBD1 (6 bases). Germline V gives CDR1 LNHDA, CDR2 SQIVND (reference sequence). Trimming stripped 3 bases from V and 0 bases from J, with 12 bases between. There are 16 residues in the CDR3. The CDR3 DNA reads as TGTGCCAGTAGTATCCGGGACACCTATAGCAATCAGCCCCAGCATTTT. It yields the protein CASSIRDTYSNQPQHF.

The chain couples TRBV6-5 to TRBJ1-2; 8 bases are a match to TRBD1. J lost 8 bases, V lost 8 bases, and 10 bases had no gene match. The CDR3 contains 13 residues. The germline V gene encodes CDR1 MNHEY and CDR2 SVGAGI. Here the CDR3 DNA reads TGTGCCAGCGGAAAGGACAGGGTCCGAGGCTACACCTTC. It codes for CASGKDRVRGYTF.

This chain uses TRBV24-1 with TRBJ2-1; 9 positions match TRBD2. The CDR3 has 15 residues. J gave up 7 bases and V 5 bases, and 8 bases lay outside the gene matches. Germline loops: CDR1 KGHDR, CDR2 SFDVKD. DNA for the CDR3: TGTGCCACCAGTGTACCTCTAGCGGGGATTAATGAGCAGTTCTTC. Protein sequence: CATSVPLAGINEQFF.

CDR3 sequence: CASSLGGFSGSLTEAFF. Written as DNA, the CDR3 is TGTGCCAGCAGCTTAGGTGGGTTTTCGGGGAGTCTCACTGAAGCTTTCTTT. V usage is TRBV13 and J usage is TRBJ1-1; D is uncertain. Looked up from germline, CDR1 is PRHDT and CDR2 is FYEKMQ (reference sequence). Trimming stripped 0 bases from V and 4 bases from J, with 18 bases between. This CDR3 is 17 amino acids long. The whole variable domain, remainder taken from reference TRBV13 and TRBJ1-1, is AAGVIQSPRHLIKEKRETATLKCYPIPRHDTVYWYQQGPGQDPQFLISFYEKMQSDKGSIPDRFSAQQFSDYHSELNMSSLELGDSALYFCASSLGGFSGSLTEAFFGQGTRLTVV.

This clone was observed a single time. V and J are TRBV18 and TRBJ1-6; 7 nucleotides align to TRBD1. Per the germline V gene, CDR1 is KGHSH and CDR2 is LQKENI. V lost 6 bases, J lost 8 bases, and 13 bases stayed unmatched. The CDR3 loop spans 16 amino acids. CDR3 residues: CASSPNPNRGDSPLHF. The CDR3 DNA sequence: TGTGCCAGCTCCCCCAACCCGAACAGGGGCGATTCACCCCTCCACTTT.

V gene TRBV18 combines with J gene TRBJ2-1, with D perhaps matching TRBD2 (6 bases). Germline CDR1 and CDR2: KGHSH and LQKENI. V shed 4 bases and J shed 0 bases, with 13 bases lying between them. This CDR3 region has 16 residues. DNA of the CDR3: TGTGCCAGCTCACGTAGCGGCCGAAGCTCCTACAATGAGCAGTTCTTC. As protein: CASSRSGRSSYNEQFF.

The J gene is TRBJ2-3, the V gene TRBV18; 9 bases agree with TRBD2. The V and J ends lost 1 base and 2 bases, in that order; junction bases with no gene match: 4. The CDR3 extends over 16 amino acids. Germline CDR1 KGHSH, CDR2 LQKENI. The DNA for the CDR3 is TGTGCCAGCTCACCACGCGCTAGCGGGATCACAGATACGCAGTATTTT. This codes for CASSPRASGITDTQYF. Using reference TRBV18 and TRBJ2-3 for the parts outside the CDR3, the full variable domain is NAGVMQNPRHLVRRRGQEARLRCSPMKGHSHVYWYRQLPEEGLKFMVYLQKENIIDESGMPKERFSAEFPKEGPSILRIQQVVRGDSAAYFCASSPRASGITDTQYFGPGTRLTVL.

The CDR3: CASINYEQYV. The CDR3 bases are TGTGCCAGCATCAACTACGAGCAGTACGTC. The J gene is TRBJ2-7, the V gene TRBV6-5; D call uncertain. Germline V lookup: CDR1 MNHEY, CDR2 SVGAGI. With 7 bases removed from V and 3 bases from J, the gap between germline ends came to 4 bases. This CDR3 region has 10 residues.

This chain connects TRBV4-1 to TRBJ2-7, with 7 bases aligning to TRBD1. V trimming: 0 bases; J trimming: 3 bases; junction bases outside the gene matches: 8. This CDR3 has 16 amino acids. Germline values: CDR1 MGHRA, CDR2 YSYEKL. Written as DNA, the CDR3 is TGCGCCAGCAGCCAAGATTTGACAGGGACAGACTACGAGCAGTACTTC. This gives the protein CASSQDLTGTDYEQYF.

The chain joins TRBV27 to TRBJ1-2; 9 positions match TRBD1. This CDR3 region has 14 residues. Trimming cost V 5 bases and J 10 bases; bases outside gene matches: 11. Germline V gene data show CDR1 as MNHEY and CDR2 as SMNVEV (reference sequence). CDR3 in amino acids: CASSPLDRGFAYTF. The CDR3, as DNA: TGTGCCAGCAGTCCCTTGGACAGGGGTTTCGCCTACACCTTC.

The chain links TRBV30 to TRBJ2-2, with D possibly being TRBD2 (6 bases). The CDR3 is made up of 13 amino acids. Germline lookup yields CDR1 GTSNPN and CDR2 SVGIG (reference sequence). V shed 8 bases and J shed 6 bases, with 16 bases lying between them. The CDR3 DNA reads as TGTGCCCGTCCGGGAGAACGGCCCGGGGAGCTGTTTTTT. It is translated as CARPGERPGELFF.

This chain links TRBV6-5 with TRBJ1-1; D gene ambiguous. CDR3 length: 14 amino acids. The germline gives CDR1 MNHEY, CDR2 SVGAGI. V lost 6 bases and J 0 bases, leaving 11 bases between the germline ends. CDR3 loop: CASRKSGVNTEAFF. For the CDR3, the DNA is TGTGCCAGCAGAAAGAGCGGGGTGAACACTGAAGCTTTCTTT.

V is TRBV2 and J is TRBJ2-7; D is unresolved. The CDR3 covers 15 residues. The ends were cut back, 5 bases at V and 4 bases at J, with 18 bases in the middle. Looked up from germline, CDR1 is SNHLY and CDR2 is FYNNEI. The CDR3 sequence: CASSYSMTAVYEQYF. The CDR3 region has the DNA TGTGCCAGCAGTTACTCGATGACTGCCGTATACGAGCAGTACTTC.

The V gene is TRBV14, the J gene TRBJ2-1, with 10 bases identical to TRBD2. There are 15 residues in the CDR3. The V and J ends lost 4 bases and 4 bases, in that order; junction bases with no gene match: 4. Germline V CDR1 and CDR2: SGHDN, FVKESK. CDR3 DNA: TGTGCCAGCAGCCTCGGACTAGCGGAGTACAATGAGCAGTTCTTC. Residues: CASSLGLAEYNEQFF.

The chain recombines TRBV19 with TRBJ1-6, with TRBD1 identical over 8 bases. Germline V lookup: CDR1 LNHDA, CDR2 SQIVND (reference sequence). The CDR3 is 15 amino acids. V trimming: 6 bases; J trimming: 7 bases; junction bases outside the gene matches: 8. The CDR3 spells CASRYPGTGNSPLHF. CDR3 sequence (DNA): TGTGCCAGTAGATACCCCGGGACAGGAAATTCACCCCTCCACTTT.